One and the same sample provided the 21 T cell receptor beta chains below, sequenced in a study of identical twins. One entry per CDR3 protein, called by TCRdb with MiXCR from the 5' RACE reads. The top ten hold 0.98% of the sample, which has about 660,000 distinct CDR3 sequences, around 8.3% seen once. The data were also submitted as part of a second study, on yellow fever vaccine responses in identical twins.

The sample comprised PBMCs. These receptors originate from a woman between 18 and 29 years old in good health.

This clonotype has ten or more counts. The V gene is TRBV29-1, the J gene TRBJ2-4, with D perhaps matching TRBD2 (6 bases). V was shortened by 4 bases and J by 5 bases, with 12 bases between the two germline ends. This CDR3 comprises 13 residues. Germline V gene lookup returns CDR1 SQVTM and CDR2 ANQGSEA. The CDR3 nucleotides read TGCAGCGTTGGAGGGACTGGAGAAAACATTCAGTACTTC. Translated, it gives CSVGGTGENIQYF.

This clonotype was counted a few times. This chain uses TRBV12-3 or TRBV12-4 with TRBJ2-4, with 11 bases matching TRBD2. The CDR3 contains 16 residues. J lost 9 bases, V lost 6 bases, and 13 bases had no gene match. CDR3 loop: CASRQGLAGGPGIQYF. DNA of the CDR3: TGTGCCAGCAGACAGGGTTTAGCGGGAGGGCCGGGCATTCAGTACTTC.

This clonotype was counted between two and nine times. This chain uses TRBV29-1 with TRBJ1-1, with 8 bases matching TRBD1. CDR3 length: 12 residues. V lost 7 bases, J lost 6 bases, and 7 bases stayed unmatched. The germline gives CDR1 SQVTM, CDR2 ANQGSEA. Written as DNA, the CDR3 is TGCAGCGGTGGACAGGGTCAGGCTGAAGCTTTCTTT. It yields the protein CSGGQGQAEAFF.

In its sample, this clonotype was seen a few times. The rearrangement joins TRBV19 to TRBJ2-1; no reliable D call. From germline, CDR1 is LNHDA and CDR2 SQIVND (reference sequence). This CDR3 comprises 13 residues. The V gene lost 5 bases and the J gene lost 7 bases, with 12 bases spanning the gap. In nucleotides, the CDR3 is TGTGCCAGTAGTCCCAGGATAGGTAATGAGCAGTTCTTC. It translates to CASSPRIGNEQFF.

Here the CDR3 DNA reads TGCGCCAGCAGCCGACCGGGACTATACGAGCAGTACTTC. Encoded protein: CASSRPGLYEQYF. The chain carries TRBV4-1 and TRBJ2-7, with 7 bases that match TRBD2. Germline V lookup: CDR1 MGHRA, CDR2 YSYEKL. Trimming cost V 4 bases and J 4 bases; bases outside gene matches: 4. This CDR3 has 13 amino acids.

This clonotype has only a few counts. V usage is TRBV11-2 and J usage is TRBJ2-7; 9 bases are shared with TRBD1. V gave up 3 bases and J gave up 3 bases; unmatched junction bases: 6. The CDR3 is made up of 15 amino acids. Germline CDR1 SGHAT, CDR2 FQNNGV. Written as DNA, the CDR3 is TGTGCCAGCAGCTTGCCGGGACAGGGTCGCTACGAGCAGTACTTC. It is translated as CASSLPGQGRYEQYF.

This chain joins TRBV10-3 and TRBJ2-6; a possible D gene is TRBD1 (5 bases). The germline gives CDR1 ENHRY, CDR2 SYGVKD. Trimming took 6 bases from V and 0 from J, leaving 12 bases between them. CDR3 length: 16 residues. This chain's CDR3 is CAIRGTGDSGANVLTF. The CDR3 DNA follows: TGTGCCATCAGGGGAACAGGCGACTCTGGGGCCAACGTCCTGACTTTC.

This clonotype turned up a few times. This chain joins TRBV2 and TRBJ2-7; D call uncertain. The CDR3 contains 13 residues. Trimming cost V 7 bases and J 8 bases, with 18 bases left between them. CDR1 SNHLY and CDR2 FYNNEI come from the germline V gene. In DNA, the CDR3 is TGTGCCAGCATTGTCGGATCTTGGGCCCAGCAGTACTTC. This translates into CASIVGSWAQQYF. The variable domain in full, with the rest retrieved from reference TRBV2 and TRBJ2-7, is EPEVTQTPSHQVTQMGQEVILRCVPISNHLYFYWYRQILGQKVEFLVSFYNNEISEKSEIFDDQFSVERPDGSNFTLKIRSTKLEDSAMYFCASIVGSWAQQYFGPGTRLTVT.

This clonotype turned up a few times. V usage is TRBV5-4 and J usage is TRBJ2-5; 11 nucleotides line up with TRBD1. The germline V gene has CDR1 SGHNT and CDR2 YYREEE (reference sequence). V lost 0 bases to trimming and J lost 1 base; unmatched junction nucleotides: 14. The CDR3 is 20 amino acids. CDR3: CASSLVTGQGALLSQETQYF. CDR3 coding DNA: TGTGCCAGCAGCTTGGTGACAGGACAGGGGGCTCTTTTATCCCAAGAGACCCAGTACTTC.

As concerns this clonotype: One base away lies a much larger clone, so this may be a sequencing read error. J is TRBJ2-1 and V is TRBV10-3; 10 positions match TRBD1. Unmatched junction bases numbered 10, after V lost 8 bases and J lost 3 bases. Germline V lookup: CDR1 ENHRY, CDR2 SYGVKD. The CDR3 is made up of 16 amino acids. CDR3 bases: TGTGCCATCGGTAATCCTCGGGACAGGGGCTACAATGAGCAGTTCTTC. It translates to CAIGNPRDRGYNEQFF.

This clonotype has a count of ten or more. The J gene is TRBJ2-2, the V gene TRBV12-3 or TRBV12-4; no clear D gene. The CDR3 contains 15 residues. V lost 2 bases, J lost 6 bases, and 13 bases lay in between. CDR3 sequence reads: CASSLRDPAPGELFF. The CDR3 coding sequence is TGTGCCAGCAGTTTAAGGGATCCAGCCCCCGGGGAGCTGTTTTTT.

V and J are TRBV20-1 and TRBJ2-7; no clear D. The CDR3 contains 13 residues. The V and J ends lost 2 bases and 0 bases respectively, with 8 bases between them. Germline V CDR1 and CDR2: DFQATT, SNEGSKA (reference sequence). CDR3 DNA sequence: TGCAGTGCTAGACACCCGACCTCCTACGAGCAGTACTTC. Translation: CSARHPTSYEQYF.

This clonotype occurred a few times. This chain joins TRBV5-1 and TRBJ1-4; TRBD1 might be the D (5 bases). The length of the CDR3 is 16 residues. The V end was cut by 4 bases, the J end by 8 bases, with 21 bases between. Germline CDR1 and CDR2: SGHRS and YFSETQ. Here the CDR3 reads CASSVNPQGLGEKLFF. As DNA, the CDR3 is TGCGCCAGCAGCGTGAACCCCCAGGGACTTGGGGAAAAACTGTTTTTT.

The rearrangement joins TRBV5-1 to TRBJ2-1; 10 bases match TRBD1. The CDR3 has 16 residues. The junction had 4 bases not matched to a gene; V was cut back by 0 bases and J by 4 bases. Looked up from germline, CDR1 is SGHRS and CDR2 is YFSETQ. The CDR3 is CASSLGGTGEYNEQFF. For the CDR3, the DNA is TGCGCCAGCAGCTTGGGAGGGACAGGGGAATACAATGAGCAGTTCTTC.

This clonotype was observed a handful of times. The gene calls are TRBV27 and TRBJ2-2; 7 bases fit TRBD1. The CDR3 consists of 17 residues. The junction had 9 bases not matched to a gene; V was cut back by 5 bases and J by 0 bases. Germline CDR1 and CDR2: MNHEY and SMNVEV (reference sequence). For the CDR3, the DNA is TGTGCCAGCAGTACGACAGGGTTGGTCGCGAACACCGGGGAGCTGTTTTTT. It yields the protein CASSTTGLVANTGELFF.

This clonotype occurred a few times. The chain uses TRBV15 and TRBJ1-2, with D hard to call. The CDR3 totals 15 residues. Trimming took off 0 bases at V and 7 bases at J, with 15 bases between the two ends. Germline-derived CDR1 and CDR2 are LNHNV and YYDKDF (reference sequence). CDR3 protein: CATSRDGNRLTGYTF. For the CDR3, the DNA is TGTGCCACCAGCAGAGACGGGAACAGACTCACTGGCTACACCTTC.

This clonotype was found a few times. V and J are TRBV6-2 or TRBV6-3 and TRBJ2-5, with TRBD1 matching 10 bases. With 6 bases clipped from V and 6 bases from J, the junction kept 10 bases outside the gene matches. Germline CDR1 and CDR2: MNHEY and SVGEGT. CDR3 length equals 15 residues. CDR3 nucleotide sequence: TGTGCCAGCAGCCCCGGGACAGGGGAATTGAAGACCCAGTACTTC. Residues: CASSPGTGELKTQYF.

CDR3 sequence (DNA): TGTGCCAGCAGCTTAGGGTCTGCCAAAAACATTCAGTACTTC. This translates into CASSLGSAKNIQYF. This chain joins TRBV7-2 and TRBJ2-4; no reliable D call. V was clipped by 1 base and J by 1 base, with 5 bases between them. There are 14 residues in the CDR3. Germline V CDR1 and CDR2: SGHTA, FQGNSA. Full variable domain (missing parts from reference TRBV7-2 and TRBJ2-4): GAGVSQSPSNKVTEKGKDVELRCDPISGHTALYWYRQSLGQGLEFLIYFQGNSAPDKSGLPSDRFSAERTGGSVSTLTIQRTQQEDSAVYLCASSLGSAKNIQYFGAGTRLSVL.

The rearrangement uses TRBV14 and TRBJ2-4, with TRBD2 identical over 7 bases. The CDR3 is 16 amino acids. The V and J ends lost 0 bases and 8 bases, in that order; junction bases with no gene match: 10. Germline CDR1 SGHDN, CDR2 FVKESK. CDR3 nucleotide sequence: TGTGCCAGCAGCCAAGAACAAGGCGGGAGCACAGACATTCAGTACTTC. This codes for CASSQEQGGSTDIQYF. The variable domain in full, completed from reference TRBV14 and TRBJ2-4, reads EAGVTQFPSHSVIEKGQTVTLRCDPISGHDNLYWYRRVMGKEIKFLLHFVKESKQDESGMPNNRFLAERTGGTYSTLKVQPAELEDSGVYFCASSQEQGGSTDIQYFGAGTRLSVL.

In its sample, this clonotype was seen a few times. The J gene is TRBJ2-3, the V gene TRBV9; D may be TRBD1 or TRBD2 (5 bases each). The V end lost 0 bases, the J end lost 5 bases, and 16 bases lay between the germline ends. Looked up from germline, CDR1 is SGDLS and CDR2 is YYNGEE. This CDR3 region has 16 residues. The DNA for the CDR3 is TGTGCCAGCAGCGTAGCCTTCAACGGGGCGGGAGATACGCAGTATTTT. Encoded protein: CASSVAFNGAGDTQYF.

Ten or more counts support this clonotype. The chain employs TRBV20-1 and TRBJ2-7, with TRBD1 identical over 9 bases. Per germline, CDR1 DFQATT and CDR2 SNEGSKA (reference sequence). V lost 5 bases to trimming and J lost 4 bases; unmatched junction nucleotides: 6. This CDR3 contains 13 residues. CDR3 loop: CSALDRGRYEQYF. The CDR3 DNA reads TGCAGTGCTTTGGACAGGGGTAGATACGAGCAGTACTTC.